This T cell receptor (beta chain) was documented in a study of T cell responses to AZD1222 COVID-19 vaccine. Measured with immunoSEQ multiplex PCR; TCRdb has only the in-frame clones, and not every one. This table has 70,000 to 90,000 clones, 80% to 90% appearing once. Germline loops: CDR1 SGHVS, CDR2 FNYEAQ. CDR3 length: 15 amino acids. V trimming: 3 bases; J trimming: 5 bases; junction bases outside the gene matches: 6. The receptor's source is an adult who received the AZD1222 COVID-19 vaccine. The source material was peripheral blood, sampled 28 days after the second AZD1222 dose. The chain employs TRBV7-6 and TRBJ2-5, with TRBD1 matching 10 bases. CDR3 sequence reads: CASSFRQGAEETQYF. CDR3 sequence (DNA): TGTGCCAGCAGCTTTCGACAGGGGGCCGAGGAGACCCAGTACTTC.